This TCR beta chain was sequenced in a study of patients and donors after allogeneic stem cell transplantation (dated by TCRdb to the early 2020s). Remarks on this clonotype: No cognate antigen has been identified for it. The input lacks base qualities; no much larger clone sits a single base away.

Library construction relied on RT-PCR. Sequenced on a NextSeq 550. TCRdb ran its own pipeline on the public reads, namely fastp trimming at Q25 and MiXCR clone calling, and kept in-frame beta chains. Entries are consolidated by CDR3 protein sequence, retaining the most common genes and DNA. This sample has about 200,000 distinct CDR3 sequences in its table, and around two fifths of those were observed once. Clones ranked in the top ten supply approximately 32% of the sample. The junction carries 8 bases between V and J, which are trimmed by 1 base and 2 bases respectively. The CDR1 and CDR2 encoded by the germline V gene (reference sequence) are PRHDT and FYEKMQ. The CDR3, from cysteine to phenylalanine, totals 14 residues. Only the CDR3 DNA is retained, 42 bases long and in frame from the first base.

The receptor was derived from a human donor who was either an allogeneic HSCT recipient or a stem cell or donor lymphocyte infusion donor (not recorded which). It is not recorded whose cells these are; they may come from a transplant donor. The chain links TRBV13 with TRBJ1-1, with no reliable assignment of the D segment. The source material was blood, either unsorted or a sorted T cell fraction (not recorded which). This receptor carries the CDR3 CASSLVEVNTEAFF. The nucleotide sequence reads TGTGCCAGCAGCTTAGTGGAGGTCAACACTGAAGCTTTCTTT.